These T cell receptor beta chains were read from a single sample in a study of T cell repertoires in cytomegalovirus infection. TCRdb ran MiXCR on the reads and lists one entry per CDR3 protein. The table lists about 300,000 distinct CDR3 sequences, 9.6% of them singletons, with around 2.6% in the top ten. Sample: PBMCs. These receptors originate from a human donor in good health (CMV status not recorded). Some clones in this sample may be carry-over from other donors' samples. The CDR3 runs from the conserved cysteine through the conserved F or W. The D gene is left open where the match is weak. Clone size is shown for a subset of rows, as once, few, many or a class of expanded clone.

d_call	clone_size	v_call	j_call	cdr3_aa	cdr3_nt
NA	NA	TRBV18	TRBJ2-7	CASSPPDSYEQYF	TGTGCCAGCTCACCTCCAGATTCCTACGAGCAGTACTTC
TRBD2	many	TRBV7-2	TRBJ2-5	CASSFRGGARETQYF	TGTGCCAGCAGCTTCCGGGGGGGGGCTCGGGAGACCCAGTACTTC
NA	many	TRBV2	TRBJ1-6	CASSRWFPPLHF	TGTGCCAGCAGTCGGTGGTTTCCGCCCCTCCACTTT
NA	NA	TRBV5-1	TRBJ1-2	CASSETTRGYTF	TGCGCCAGCAGCGAAACGACAAGAGGCTACACCTTC
NA	many	TRBV20-1	TRBJ2-3	CSARGGPGTDTQYF	TGCAGTGCTAGGGGGGGACCCGGCACAGATACGCAGTATTTT
NA	NA	TRBV28	TRBJ1-5	CASRTDLNQPQHF	TGTGCCAGCAGGACGGACCTCAATCAGCCCCAGCATTTT
NA	many	TRBV5-6	TRBJ2-3	CASSLRGNTDTQYF	TGTGCCAGCAGCTTGAGGGGGAACACAGATACGCAGTATTTT
NA	few	TRBV5-4	TRBJ1-1	CASSSGALLTEAFF	TGTGCCAGCAGCTCGGGGGCGTTGTTGACTGAAGCTTTCTTT
NA	few	TRBV4-2	TRBJ2-1	CASSLGTNYNEQFF	TGTGCCAGCAGCCTCGGAACTAATTACAATGAGCAGTTCTTC
NA	NA	TRBV29-1	TRBJ2-7	CSVENRESYEQYF	TGCAGCGTTGAAAACAGGGAGTCCTACGAGCAGTACTTC
NA	few	TRBV18	TRBJ1-3	CASSPDGTPGNTIYF	TGTGCCAGCTCCCCGGACGGGACACCGGGAAACACCATATATTTT
NA	many	TRBV14	TRBJ2-2	CASSFWGGTGELFF	TGTGCCAGCAGTTTCTGGGGCGGTACCGGGGAGCTGTTTTTT
NA	many	TRBV7-2	TRBJ1-2	CASSSPPSYGYTF	TGTGCCAGCAGCTCGCCTCCTTCGTATGGCTACACCTTC
NA	many	TRBV12-3/TRBV12-4	TRBJ2-7	CASSLGSLRDEQYF	TGTGCCAGCAGTTTAGGGAGCCTCCGGGATGAGCAGTACTTC
TRBD2	many	TRBV7-2	TRBJ2-3	CASSDGTSDSDTQYF	TGTGCCAGCAGCGATGGGACTAGCGATTCAGATACGCAGTATTTT